This is a list of T cell receptor beta chains from one sample in a study of lung T cells in sarcoidosis with Löfgren's syndrome. TCRdb passed the reads through MiXCR, listing each CDR3 protein once. There are roughly 63,000 distinct CDR3 sequences in the sample; around 21% occur only once, and approximately 2.1% lies in the top ten. The source material was CD4+ T cells from PBMCs. The receptors derive from a human donor with sarcoidosis (Löfgren's syndrome or another form), or a control subject (not recorded which). Each CDR3 is given with its conserved first and last residue. Each record gives: D gene, J gene, V gene, clone size, CDR3 DNA, CDR3 protein. A D gene is named only where the DNA matches it firmly. Some rows mark clone size as missing; the rest say once, few, many or name a class of expanded clone.

d_call: .
j_call: TRBJ1-1
v_call: TRBV12-3/TRBV12-4
clone_size: many
cdr3_nt: TGTGCCAGCAGTTTCGGCAAGAACACTGAAGCTTTCTTT
cdr3_aa: CASSFGKNTEAFF

d_call: .
j_call: TRBJ1-3
v_call: TRBV5-5
clone_size: once
cdr3_nt: TGTGCCAGCAGCGAGGTACCCTTAACTGGAAACACCACATATTTT
cdr3_aa: CASSEVPLTGNTTYF

d_call: TRBD1
j_call: TRBJ1-4
v_call: TRBV2
clone_size: .
cdr3_nt: TGTGCCAGCAGTACCCCCCCCGGGACAGGGAGTGAAAAACTGTTTTTT
cdr3_aa: CASSTPPGTGSEKLFF

d_call: TRBD2
j_call: TRBJ2-1
v_call: TRBV12-3/TRBV12-4
clone_size: .
cdr3_nt: TGTGCCAGCAGAGTTCTAGCGGGGGGGCAATATGAGCAGTTCTTC
cdr3_aa: CASRVLAGGQYEQFF

d_call: .
j_call: TRBJ2-7
v_call: TRBV7-2
clone_size: .
cdr3_nt: TGTGCCAGCAGCTTAGCCTGGAGTAACTCCTACGAGCAGTACTTC
cdr3_aa: CASSLAWSNSYEQYF

d_call: TRBD1
j_call: TRBJ2-7
v_call: TRBV20-1
clone_size: many
cdr3_nt: TGCAGTGCTCATAAGTGGACAGGGACGGGTTACGAGCAGTACTTC
cdr3_aa: CSAHKWTGTGYEQYF

d_call: TRBD2
j_call: TRBJ2-3
v_call: TRBV28
clone_size: many
cdr3_nt: TGTGCCAGCAGGACTAGCGGGACCCCGACAGATACGCAGTATTTT
cdr3_aa: CASRTSGTPTDTQYF

d_call: .
j_call: TRBJ2-2
v_call: TRBV20-1
clone_size: many
cdr3_nt: TGCAGTGCTAGAGATCTTACTAGGGCCACCGGGGAGCTGTTTTTT
cdr3_aa: CSARDLTRATGELFF

d_call: .
j_call: TRBJ2-3
v_call: TRBV6-4
clone_size: few
cdr3_nt: TGTGCCAGCAGACCCGACGGGGGCGCGGTTACGCAGTATTTT
cdr3_aa: CASRPDGGAVTQYF

d_call: .
j_call: TRBJ2-1
v_call: TRBV12-3/TRBV12-4
clone_size: .
cdr3_nt: TGTGCCAGCAGTACTCGGACAGTTTACAATGAGCAGTTCTTC
cdr3_aa: CASSTRTVYNEQFF

d_call: .
j_call: TRBJ1-2
v_call: TRBV5-1
clone_size: few
cdr3_nt: TGCGCCAGCAGCCTGAAGGGGGGACTGGTCGACGGCTACACCTTC
cdr3_aa: CASSLKGGLVDGYTF

d_call: .
j_call: TRBJ2-3
v_call: TRBV7-3
clone_size: few
cdr3_nt: TGTGCCAGCAGCTTAATGGACACGGGCACAGATACGCAGTATTTT
cdr3_aa: CASSLMDTGTDTQYF

d_call: TRBD1
j_call: TRBJ2-3
v_call: TRBV11-2
clone_size: .
cdr3_nt: TGTACCAGCAGCCCGGGCCTTCGACCCGGACAGGGCGGTCGTAATACGCAGTATTTT
cdr3_aa: CTSSPGLRPGQGGRNTQYF

d_call: .
j_call: TRBJ1-2
v_call: TRBV28
clone_size: .
cdr3_nt: TGTGCCAGCAGTTTATCGAGCATGGTAAATGGCTGCACCTTC
cdr3_aa: CASSLSSMVNGCTF

d_call: .
j_call: TRBJ2-2
v_call: TRBV30
clone_size: few
cdr3_nt: TGTGCCTGGAGCCCTACCCGGGAGCTGTTTTTT
cdr3_aa: CAWSPTRELFF

d_call: TRBD2
j_call: TRBJ2-5
v_call: TRBV20-1
clone_size: many
cdr3_nt: TGCAGTGCTAGAGGTGGCACTAGCGGGTTTACAGAGACCCAGTACTTC
cdr3_aa: CSARGGTSGFTETQYF

d_call: .
j_call: TRBJ2-3
v_call: TRBV11-2
clone_size: .
cdr3_nt: TGTGCCAGCGGCCCTACTCGAGGCCATATGACGCAGTATTTT
cdr3_aa: CASGPTRGHMTQYF

d_call: TRBD1
j_call: TRBJ2-7
v_call: TRBV10-3
clone_size: .
cdr3_nt: TGTGCCATCAGTGACCGGGACAGGGGGTCCTACGAGCAGTACTTC
cdr3_aa: CAISDRDRGSYEQYF

d_call: TRBD2
j_call: TRBJ2-1
v_call: TRBV30
clone_size: few
cdr3_nt: TGTGCCTGGAGTGTGCAGGGGCTAGCGGGAGGTTTGCGGTTCTTC
cdr3_aa: CAWSVQGLAGGLRFF